This TCR beta chain was sequenced in a study of T-cell memory formation after mild COVID-19. Whole-study context: The two donors had largely donor-specific TCR clusters.

TCRdb reprocessed the 5' RACE reads via MiXCR and lists one record per CDR3 protein. This sample has roughly 620,000 distinct CDR3 sequences; over 15% occur once, and the top ten carry around 12%. General study findings and limits: Researchers found some responding clones in pre-infection memory, a sign that cross-reactive memory joined.

Trimming stripped 9 bases from V and 5 bases from J, with 14 bases between. CDR1 and CDR2 from the germline V gene are SGHTA and FQGTGA. The CDR3 length is 14 residues. A remark on this clonotype: Antigen unknown.

Input material: PBMCs or a T cell subset sorted from them (not recorded which). This receptor was taken from an adult woman who had mild COVID-19 (a few samples of this study predate the infection). Cell type and time point are not known. The chain uses TRBV7-3 and TRBJ1-6; no clear D gene. The CDR3 DNA reads as TGTGCCAGAGACGTGGGTAAAGATAATTCACCCCTCCACTTT. It translates to CARDVGKDNSPLHF.